Reported below is one T cell receptor (beta chain). The entry originates in a study of identical twins. Using its own MiXCR run on the 5' RACE reads, TCRdb lists one record per CDR3 protein. The table records approximately 600,000 distinct CDR3 sequences, around a tenth of them present only once. V gave up 3 bases and J gave up 14 bases; unmatched junction bases: 8. This CDR3 contains 13 residues. CDR1 is SEHNR, CDR2 FQNEAQ, per germline (reference sequence). This sample was also put to use in a study of yellow fever vaccine responses in identical twins.

The origin of this receptor is a woman aged 18 to 35 in good health. The chain has TRBV7-9 and TRBJ2-1, with 9 positions matching TRBD1. The sequenced material came from PBMCs. The CDR3 DNA follows: TGTGCCAGCAGCTTCGACAAACGACAGGGGGAGTTCTTC. Its protein is CASSFDKRQGEFF.